The following is a T cell receptor (beta chain) sequence with its context. Its antigen specificity is not known. No clone much larger than this one lies a single base away; base qualities are absent. The entire isolated RNA was reverse transcribed using the High Capacity cDNA Reverse Transcription Kit, and thus expressed TCRB transcripts were sequenced. Naive, central memory and regulatory T cell samples underwent deep immunoSEQ sequencing, averaging around 4 million total reads per sample. Sorted cells were lysed in RLT buffer, and RNA was extracted using DNase-treated RNeasy Micro or Mini kits according to cell number. To prevent cross-contamination, every cell subset was processed on its own, while patient and healthy donor samples were processed together. Using the immunoSEQ multiplex PCR, TCRB sequences were amplified from cDNA into 87-bp fragments spanning the CDR3 region. Sequencing of the amplicons was done on the Illumina HiSeq platform. The original methods were these. PCR bias was corrected computationally using synthetic template baselines, and reads within Hamming distance 2 were collapsed, with unmergeable singletons discarded. Reads were aligned to IMGT to assign V, D and J genes, CDR3 length, and insertions or deletions at six rearrangement sites. Within each subset, clonotype counts were normalized to sorted cell number, and only after that were true diversity and Gini coefficients computed with the tcR R package. The overlap coefficient, calculated on TCRB nucleotide sequences, was used to quantify repertoire sharing. TCRdb stores this immuneACCESS table with in-frame sequences only. Part of the clones is absent; in the studies checked, under half of the shortfall reflects unresolved V genes, and no reason is known for the rest. V, J and clone size derive from that table, while D and trimming were established from the DNA sequence. The sample table records about 70,000 clones; just under 50% of these occur just once. Of the sample, 0.7% falls within the top ten clones.

A single peripheral blood draw of around 0.11 L on average was collected from each donor into heparinised tubes. Using a panel that included CD45RO, CCR7, CD25, CD127, CD95 and CD27, naive, central memory, regulatory and stem cell-like memory CD4+ T cells were sorted on a BD FACSAria II. Every sorted population had a purity above 95%. PBMCs were separated immediately by Lymphoprep density gradient centrifugation and were stained directly, without being cultured. Samples were stained and sorted in pairs, with one healthy donor and one patient per experiment, so that batch effects were minimized. This sample is part of a study of beta chain features in type 1 diabetes (dated by TCRdb to 2016 to 2018). At the level of the whole study: Patients and healthy donors did not differ in mean age, gender distribution, total cell number or subset yield. A total of about 110 million sorted cells were examined across all samples, and the number of cells per subset was strongly correlated with RNA yield. The study compared the TCRB repertoires of sorted circulating CD4+ T cell subsets in recently diagnosed type 1 diabetes patients with those in matched healthy donors. Whereas all 30 or so donors provided naive and central memory subsets, regulatory and stem cell-like memory subsets were isolated from just 8 patients and roughly 8 healthy donors. Study-level results and caveats: PCR might favor shorter templates, but patient and control samples were amplified and corrected together, so any skew would affect both groups equally. Because cDNA rather than genomic DNA was sequenced, highly expressing activated cells could have been over-represented, although no difference in activation and CD3 levels was found between groups. A moderate but significant shortening of TCRB CDR3 length was observed in type 1 diabetes patients in all four CD4+ subsets. Naive, central memory and regulatory TCRB repertoires appeared to be more similar among patients than among healthy donors. Because small numbers of individuals were included in the HLA sub-analyses, any influence of HLA type on TCRB rearrangement was left unresolved. Patients with type 1 diabetes made fewer insertions and deleted more nucleotides at VDJ recombination sites, implying thymic rearrangement abnormalities.

Inclusive of the bounding cysteine and phenylalanine, the CDR3 is 15 residues long. Only the CDR3 portion is preserved as DNA: 45 bases, with reading frame beginning at the first base. The CDR1 and CDR2 encoded by the germline V gene (reference sequence) are LNHDA and SQIVND. V has 5 bases trimmed and J has 1 base trimmed; junction bases matching no gene number 5. What was sequenced was central memory CD4+ T cells from blood. The rearranged segments are TRBV19 and TRBJ1-5; 7 middle bases align to TRBD1. The receptor was isolated from a man aged 25-45 years with type 1 diabetes. The CDR3 amino acid sequence is: CASSDRVKSNQPQHF. In nucleotides, the sequence is TGTGCCAGTAGTGACAGGGTGAAGAGCAATCAGCCCCAGCATTTT.